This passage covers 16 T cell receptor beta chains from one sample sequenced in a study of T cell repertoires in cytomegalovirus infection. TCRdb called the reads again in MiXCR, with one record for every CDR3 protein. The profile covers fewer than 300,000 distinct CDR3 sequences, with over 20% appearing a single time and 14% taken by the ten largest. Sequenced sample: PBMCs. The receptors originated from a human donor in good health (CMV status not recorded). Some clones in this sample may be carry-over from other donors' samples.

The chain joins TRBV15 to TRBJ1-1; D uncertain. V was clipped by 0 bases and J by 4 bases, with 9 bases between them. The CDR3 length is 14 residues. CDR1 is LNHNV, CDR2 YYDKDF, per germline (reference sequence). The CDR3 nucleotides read TGTGCCACCAGCAGAGATACGGGGAGCACTGAAGCTTTCTTT. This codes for CATSRDTGSTEAFF. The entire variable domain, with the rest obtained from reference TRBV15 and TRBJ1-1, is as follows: DAMVIQNPRYQVTQFGKPVTLSCSQTLNHNVMYWYQQKSSQAPKLLFHYYDKDFNNEADTPDNFQSRRPNTSFCFLDIRSPGLGDTAMYLCATSRDTGSTEAFFGQGTRLTVV.

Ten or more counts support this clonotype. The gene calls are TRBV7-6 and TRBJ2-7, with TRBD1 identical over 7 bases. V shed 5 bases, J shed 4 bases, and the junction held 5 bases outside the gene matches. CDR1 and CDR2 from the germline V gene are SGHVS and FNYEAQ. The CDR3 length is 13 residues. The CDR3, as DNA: TGTGCCAGCAGCGCTGGGACAGTGTACGAGCAGTACTTC. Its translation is CASSAGTVYEQYF.

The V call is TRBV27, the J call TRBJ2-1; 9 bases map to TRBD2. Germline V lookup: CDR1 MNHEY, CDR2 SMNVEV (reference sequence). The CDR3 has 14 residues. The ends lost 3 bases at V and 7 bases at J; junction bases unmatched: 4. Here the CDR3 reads CASSFSGSLNEQFF. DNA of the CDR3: TGTGCCAGCAGTTTTAGCGGGAGTTTGAATGAGCAGTTCTTC.

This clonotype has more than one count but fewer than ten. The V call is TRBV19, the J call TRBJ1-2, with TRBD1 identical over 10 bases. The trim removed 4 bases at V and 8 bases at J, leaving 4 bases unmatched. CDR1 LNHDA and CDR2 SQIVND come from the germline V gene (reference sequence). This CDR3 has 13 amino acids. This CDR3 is CASSTDRGLGYTF. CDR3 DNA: TGTGCCAGTAGTACCGACAGGGGGCTCGGCTACACCTTC. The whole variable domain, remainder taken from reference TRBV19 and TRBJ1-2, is DGGITQSPKYLFRKEGQNVTLSCEQNLNHDAMYWYRQDPGQGLRLIYYSQIVNDFQKGDIAEGYSVSREKKESFPLTVTSAQKNPTAFYLCASSTDRGLGYTFGSGTRLTVV.

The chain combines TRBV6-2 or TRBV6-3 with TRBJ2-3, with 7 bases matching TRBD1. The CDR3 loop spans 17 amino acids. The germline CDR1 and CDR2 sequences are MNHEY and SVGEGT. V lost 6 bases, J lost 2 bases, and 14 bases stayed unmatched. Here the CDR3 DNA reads TGTGCCAGCAGACCCGACCTCGGACAGGAAAACACAGATACGCAGTATTTT. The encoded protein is CASRPDLGQENTDTQYF.

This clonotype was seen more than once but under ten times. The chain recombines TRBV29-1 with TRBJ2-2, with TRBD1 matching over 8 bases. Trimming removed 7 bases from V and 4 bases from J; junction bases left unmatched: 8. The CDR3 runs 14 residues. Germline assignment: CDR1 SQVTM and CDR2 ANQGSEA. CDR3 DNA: TGCAGCGGTTTAAGCGGACAGGGCACCGGGGAGCTGTTTTTT. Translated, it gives CSGLSGQGTGELFF.

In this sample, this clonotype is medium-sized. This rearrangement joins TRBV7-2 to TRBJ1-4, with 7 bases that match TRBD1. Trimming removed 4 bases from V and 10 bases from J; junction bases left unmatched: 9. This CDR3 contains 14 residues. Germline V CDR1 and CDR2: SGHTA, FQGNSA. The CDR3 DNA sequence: TGTGCCAGCAGCTCCTCCGGGACAGCCGGAAAACTGTTTTTT. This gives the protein CASSSSGTAGKLFF.

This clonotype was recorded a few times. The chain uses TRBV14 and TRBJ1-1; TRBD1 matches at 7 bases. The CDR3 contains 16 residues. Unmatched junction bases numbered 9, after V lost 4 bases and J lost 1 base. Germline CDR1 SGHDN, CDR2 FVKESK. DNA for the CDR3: TGTGCCAGCAGCCTATTTGAGAGGACAGGGAACACTGAAGCTTTCTTT. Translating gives CASSLFERTGNTEAFF.

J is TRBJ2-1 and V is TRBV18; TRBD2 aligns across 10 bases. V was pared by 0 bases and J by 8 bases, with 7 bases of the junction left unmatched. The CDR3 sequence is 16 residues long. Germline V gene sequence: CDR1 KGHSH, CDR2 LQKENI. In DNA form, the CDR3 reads TGTGCCAGCTCACCACCGGGGAGCGGGAGGGCCTATGAGCAGTTCTTC. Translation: CASSPPGSGRAYEQFF.

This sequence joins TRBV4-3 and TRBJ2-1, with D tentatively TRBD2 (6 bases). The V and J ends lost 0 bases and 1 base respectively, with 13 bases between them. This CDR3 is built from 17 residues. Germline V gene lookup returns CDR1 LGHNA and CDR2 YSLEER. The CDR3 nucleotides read TGCGCCAGCAGCCAAGATGCACTAGCACGATCCTACAATGAGCAGTTCTTC. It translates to CASSQDALARSYNEQFF.

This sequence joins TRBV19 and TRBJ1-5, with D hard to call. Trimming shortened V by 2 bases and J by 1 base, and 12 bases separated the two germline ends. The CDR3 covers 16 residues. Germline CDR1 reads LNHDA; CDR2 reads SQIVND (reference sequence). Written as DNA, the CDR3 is TGTGCCAGTAGTATAAAAACCGGACCGAGCAATCAGCCCCAGCATTTT. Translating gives CASSIKTGPSNQPQHF.

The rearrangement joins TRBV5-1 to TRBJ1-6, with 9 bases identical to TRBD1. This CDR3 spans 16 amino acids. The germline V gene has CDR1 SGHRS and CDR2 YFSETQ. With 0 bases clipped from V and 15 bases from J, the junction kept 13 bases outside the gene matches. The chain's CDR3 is CASSLVEQGATRVLHF. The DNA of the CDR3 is TGCGCCAGCAGCTTGGTTGAACAGGGGGCCACTCGTGTCCTCCACTTT.

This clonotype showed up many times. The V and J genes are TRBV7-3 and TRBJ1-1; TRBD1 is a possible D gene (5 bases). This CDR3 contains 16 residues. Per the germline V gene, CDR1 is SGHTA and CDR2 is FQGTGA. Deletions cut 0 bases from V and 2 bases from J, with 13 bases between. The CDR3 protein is CASSLTREGLNTEAFF. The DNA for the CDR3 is TGTGCCAGCAGCTTAACGCGGGAGGGGCTTAACACTGAAGCTTTCTTT.

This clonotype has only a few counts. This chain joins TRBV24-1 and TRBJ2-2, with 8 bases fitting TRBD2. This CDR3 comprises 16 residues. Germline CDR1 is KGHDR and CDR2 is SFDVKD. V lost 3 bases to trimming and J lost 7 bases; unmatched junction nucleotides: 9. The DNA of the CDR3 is TGTGCCACCAGTGATCCGGGACTAGGCCCACTCGGGGAGCTGTTTTTT. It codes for CATSDPGLGPLGELFF.

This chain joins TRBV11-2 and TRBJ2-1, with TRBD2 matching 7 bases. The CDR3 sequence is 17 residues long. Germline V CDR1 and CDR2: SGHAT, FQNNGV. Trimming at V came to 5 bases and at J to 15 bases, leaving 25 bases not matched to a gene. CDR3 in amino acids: CASSPLAPGLSVPMPFF. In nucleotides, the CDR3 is TGTGCCAGCAGCCCCTTAGCGCCGGGACTATCTGTGCCAATGCCGTTCTTC.

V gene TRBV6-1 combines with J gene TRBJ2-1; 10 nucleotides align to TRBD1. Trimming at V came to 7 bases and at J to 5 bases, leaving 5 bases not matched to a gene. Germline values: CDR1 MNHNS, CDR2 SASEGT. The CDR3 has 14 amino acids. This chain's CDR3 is CASNPDRGDNEQFF. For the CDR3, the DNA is TGTGCCAGCAACCCGGACAGGGGGGACAATGAGCAGTTCTTC.